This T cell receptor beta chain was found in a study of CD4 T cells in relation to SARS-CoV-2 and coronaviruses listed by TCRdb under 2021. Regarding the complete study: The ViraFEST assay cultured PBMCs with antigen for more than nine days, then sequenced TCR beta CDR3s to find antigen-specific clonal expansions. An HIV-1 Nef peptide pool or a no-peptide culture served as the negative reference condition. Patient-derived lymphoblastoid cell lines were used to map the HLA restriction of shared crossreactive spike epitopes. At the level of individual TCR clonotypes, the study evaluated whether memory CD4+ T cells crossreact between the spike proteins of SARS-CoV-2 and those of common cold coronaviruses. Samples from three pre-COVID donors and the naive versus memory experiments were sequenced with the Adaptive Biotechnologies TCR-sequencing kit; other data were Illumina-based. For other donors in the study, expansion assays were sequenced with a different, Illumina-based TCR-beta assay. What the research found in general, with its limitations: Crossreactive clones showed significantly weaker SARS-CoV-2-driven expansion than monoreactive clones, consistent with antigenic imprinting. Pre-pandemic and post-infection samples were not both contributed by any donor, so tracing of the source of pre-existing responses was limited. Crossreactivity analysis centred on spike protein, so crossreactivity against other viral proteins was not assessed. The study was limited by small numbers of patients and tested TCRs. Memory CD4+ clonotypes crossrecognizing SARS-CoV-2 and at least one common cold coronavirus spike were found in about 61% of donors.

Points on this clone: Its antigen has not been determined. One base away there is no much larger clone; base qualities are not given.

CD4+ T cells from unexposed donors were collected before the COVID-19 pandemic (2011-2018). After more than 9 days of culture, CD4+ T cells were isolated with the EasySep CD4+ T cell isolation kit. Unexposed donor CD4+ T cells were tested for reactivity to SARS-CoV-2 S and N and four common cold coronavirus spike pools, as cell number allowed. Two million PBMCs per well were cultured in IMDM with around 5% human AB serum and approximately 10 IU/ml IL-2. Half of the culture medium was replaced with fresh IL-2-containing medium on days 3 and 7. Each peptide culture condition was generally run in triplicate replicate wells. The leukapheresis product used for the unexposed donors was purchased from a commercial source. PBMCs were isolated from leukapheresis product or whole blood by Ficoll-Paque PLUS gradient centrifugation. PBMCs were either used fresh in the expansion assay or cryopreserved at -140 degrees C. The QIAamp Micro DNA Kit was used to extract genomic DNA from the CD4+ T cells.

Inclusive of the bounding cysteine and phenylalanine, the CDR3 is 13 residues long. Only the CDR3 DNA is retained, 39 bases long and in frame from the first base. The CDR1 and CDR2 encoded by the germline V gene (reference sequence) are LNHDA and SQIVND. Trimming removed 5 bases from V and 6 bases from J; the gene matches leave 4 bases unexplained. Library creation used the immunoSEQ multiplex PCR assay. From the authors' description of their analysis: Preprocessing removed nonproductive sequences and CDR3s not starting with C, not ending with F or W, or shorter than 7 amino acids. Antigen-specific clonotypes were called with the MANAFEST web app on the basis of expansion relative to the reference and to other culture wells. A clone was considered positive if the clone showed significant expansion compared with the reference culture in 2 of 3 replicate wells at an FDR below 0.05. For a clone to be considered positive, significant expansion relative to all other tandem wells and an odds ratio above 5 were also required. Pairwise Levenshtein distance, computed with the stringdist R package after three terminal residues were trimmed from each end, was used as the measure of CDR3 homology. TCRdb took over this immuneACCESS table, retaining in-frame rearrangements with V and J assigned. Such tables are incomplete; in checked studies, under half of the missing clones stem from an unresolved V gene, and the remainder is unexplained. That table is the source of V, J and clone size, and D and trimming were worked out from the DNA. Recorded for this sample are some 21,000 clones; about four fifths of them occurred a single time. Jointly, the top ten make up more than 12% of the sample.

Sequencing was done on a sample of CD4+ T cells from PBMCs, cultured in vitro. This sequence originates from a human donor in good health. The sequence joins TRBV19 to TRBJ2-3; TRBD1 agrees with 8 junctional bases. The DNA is TGTGCCAGTAGTCCTCAGGGGGCTGATACGCAGTATTTT. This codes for CASSPQGADTQYF.